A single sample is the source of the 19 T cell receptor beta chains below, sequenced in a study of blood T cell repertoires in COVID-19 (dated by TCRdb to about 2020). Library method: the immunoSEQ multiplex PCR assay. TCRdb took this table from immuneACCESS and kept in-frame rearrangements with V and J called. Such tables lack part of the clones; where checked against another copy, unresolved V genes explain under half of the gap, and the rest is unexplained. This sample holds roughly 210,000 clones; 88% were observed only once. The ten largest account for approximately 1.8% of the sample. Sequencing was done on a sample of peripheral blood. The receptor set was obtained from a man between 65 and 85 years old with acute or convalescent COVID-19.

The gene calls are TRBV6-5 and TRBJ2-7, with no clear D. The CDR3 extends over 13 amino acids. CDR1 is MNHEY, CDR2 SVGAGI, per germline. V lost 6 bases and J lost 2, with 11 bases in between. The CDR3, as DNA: TGTGCCAGCAGCCAACCGGGTACCTACGAGCAGTACTTC. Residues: CASSQPGTYEQYF.

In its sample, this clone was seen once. The CDR3 protein is CAMLTPSNYGYTF. CDR3 coding DNA: TGTGCCATGCTTACACCATCTAACTATGGCTACACCTTC. The J gene is TRBJ1-2, the V gene TRBV2, with unresolved D. The CDR3 sequence is 13 residues long. Germline V gene data show CDR1 as SNHLY and CDR2 as FYNNEI. V lost 10 bases and J lost 0, with 12 bases in between. The full variable domain, rest sourced from reference TRBV2 and TRBJ1-2, is EPEVTQTPSHQVTQMGQEVILRCVPISNHLYFYWYRQILGQKVEFLVSFYNNEISEKSEIFDDQFSVERPDGSNFTLKIRSTKLEDSAMYFCAMLTPSNYGYTFGSGTRLTVV.

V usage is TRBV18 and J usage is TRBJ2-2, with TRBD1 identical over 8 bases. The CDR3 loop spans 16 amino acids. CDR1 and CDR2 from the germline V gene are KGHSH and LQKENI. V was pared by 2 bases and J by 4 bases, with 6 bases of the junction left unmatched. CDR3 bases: TGTGCCAGCTCACCATCAGGACAGGGATTCACCGGGGAGCTGTTTTTT. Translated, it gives CASSPSGQGFTGELFF.

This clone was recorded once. This CDR3 reads CASSVVPAGNTGELFF. CDR3 nucleotides: TGTGCCAGCAGCGTAGTCCCAGCGGGGAACACCGGGGAGCTGTTTTTT. This chain uses TRBV9 with TRBJ2-2, with a possible D match to TRBD2 (6 bases). Germline V lookup: CDR1 SGDLS, CDR2 YYNGEE. V shed 0 bases and J shed 1 base, with 10 bases lying between them. The length of the CDR3 is 16 residues.

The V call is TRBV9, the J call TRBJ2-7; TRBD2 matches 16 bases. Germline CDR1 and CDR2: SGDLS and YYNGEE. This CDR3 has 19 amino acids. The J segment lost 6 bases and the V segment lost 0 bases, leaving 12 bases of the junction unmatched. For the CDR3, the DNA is TGTGCCAGCAGCGTAGGGCGGGGGACTAGCGGGAGGGCCCGTCGCGAGCAGTACTTC. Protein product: CASSVGRGTSGRARREQYF.

CDR3 amino acids: CASSAPGASGGTEQFF. CDR3 nucleotide sequence: TGTGCCAGCAGCGCACCCGGGGCTAGCGGGGGGACGGAGCAGTTCTTC. V gene TRBV7-9 combines with J gene TRBJ2-1, with 11 positions matching TRBD2. This CDR3 contains 16 residues. Germline loops: CDR1 SEHNR, CDR2 FQNEAQ (reference sequence). V trimming: 5 bases; J trimming: 10 bases; junction bases outside the gene matches: 13. Full variable domain (remainder filled in from reference TRBV7-9 and TRBJ2-1): DTGVSQNPRHKITKRGQNVTFRCDPISEHNRLYWYRQTLGQGPEFLTYFQNEAQLEKSRLLSDRFSAERPKGSFSTLEIQRTEQGDSAMYLCASSAPGASGGTEQFFGPGTRLTVL.

CDR3 sequence: CASSNGQLGSGYTF. Written as DNA, the CDR3 is TGTGCCAGCAGCAACGGACAGTTGGGAAGTGGCTACACCTTC. The rearrangement uses TRBV7-3 and TRBJ1-2, with D possibly matching TRBD1 (6 bases). The CDR3 is made up of 14 amino acids. Germline-derived CDR1 and CDR2 are SGHTA and FQGTGA. The V end lost 5 bases, the J end lost 7 bases, and 17 bases lay between the germline ends.

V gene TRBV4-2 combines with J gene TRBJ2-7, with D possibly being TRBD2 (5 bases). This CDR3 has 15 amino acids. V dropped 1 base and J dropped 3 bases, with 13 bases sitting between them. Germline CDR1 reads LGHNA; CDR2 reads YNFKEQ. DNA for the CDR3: TGTGCCAGCAGCCAAGTGTTCGGGGAAGACTACGAGCAGTACTTC. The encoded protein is CASSQVFGEDYEQYF.

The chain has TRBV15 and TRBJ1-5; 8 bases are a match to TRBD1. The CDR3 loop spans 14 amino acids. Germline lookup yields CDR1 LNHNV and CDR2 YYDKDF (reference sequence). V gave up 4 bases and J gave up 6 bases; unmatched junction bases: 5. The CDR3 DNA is TGTGCCACCAGCATTGACAGGGGTAGTCAGCCCCAGCATTTT. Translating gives CATSIDRGSQPQHF.

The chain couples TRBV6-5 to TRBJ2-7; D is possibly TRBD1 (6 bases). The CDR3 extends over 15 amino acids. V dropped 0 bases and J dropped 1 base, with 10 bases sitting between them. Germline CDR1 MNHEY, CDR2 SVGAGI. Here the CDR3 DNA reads TGTGCCAGCAGTTACTCAATTGGACAGTCCTACGAGCAGTACTTC. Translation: CASSYSIGQSYEQYF.

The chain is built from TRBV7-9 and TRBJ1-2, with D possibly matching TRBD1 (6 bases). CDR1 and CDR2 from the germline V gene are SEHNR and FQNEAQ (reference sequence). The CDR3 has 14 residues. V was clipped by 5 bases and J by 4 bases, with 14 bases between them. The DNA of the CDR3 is TGTGCCAGCAGCCAAAAACAGGGTCCCTATGGCTACACCTTC. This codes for CASSQKQGPYGYTF.

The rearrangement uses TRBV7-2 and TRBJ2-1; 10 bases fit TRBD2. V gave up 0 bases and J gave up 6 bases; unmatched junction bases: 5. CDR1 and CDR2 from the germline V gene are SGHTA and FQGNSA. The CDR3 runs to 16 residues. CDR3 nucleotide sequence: TGTGCCAGCAGCTTAGCGCCTGCTAGCGGGAGCAATGAGCAGTTCTTC. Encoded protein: CASSLAPASGSNEQFF.

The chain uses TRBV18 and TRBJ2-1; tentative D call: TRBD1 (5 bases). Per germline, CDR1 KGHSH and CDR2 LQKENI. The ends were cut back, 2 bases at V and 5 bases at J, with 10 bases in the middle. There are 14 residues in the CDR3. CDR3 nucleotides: TGTGCCAGCTCACCAGCAGGGAATAACAATGAGCAGTTCTTC. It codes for CASSPAGNNNEQFF.

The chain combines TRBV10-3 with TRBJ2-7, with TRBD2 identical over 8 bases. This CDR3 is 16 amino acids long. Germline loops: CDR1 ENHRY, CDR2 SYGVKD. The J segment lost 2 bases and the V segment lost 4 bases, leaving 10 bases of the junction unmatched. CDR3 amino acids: CAISVPGSGRTYEQYF. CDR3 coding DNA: TGTGCCATCAGTGTCCCCGGGAGCGGGAGAACCTACGAGCAGTACTTC.

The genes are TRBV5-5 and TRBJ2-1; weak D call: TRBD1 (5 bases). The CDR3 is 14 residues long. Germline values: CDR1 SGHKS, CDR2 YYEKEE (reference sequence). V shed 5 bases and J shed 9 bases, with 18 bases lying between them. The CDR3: CASSPLIRGTEQFF. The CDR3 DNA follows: TGTGCCAGCAGTCCATTAATTAGGGGTACTGAGCAGTTCTTC.

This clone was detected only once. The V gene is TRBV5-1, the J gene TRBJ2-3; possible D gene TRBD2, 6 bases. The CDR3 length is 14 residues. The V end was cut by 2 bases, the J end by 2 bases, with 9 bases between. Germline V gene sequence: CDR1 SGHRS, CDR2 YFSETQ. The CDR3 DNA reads TGCGCCAGCAGCTTTAAGGGACTCACAGATACGCAGTATTTT. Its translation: CASSFKGLTDTQYF.

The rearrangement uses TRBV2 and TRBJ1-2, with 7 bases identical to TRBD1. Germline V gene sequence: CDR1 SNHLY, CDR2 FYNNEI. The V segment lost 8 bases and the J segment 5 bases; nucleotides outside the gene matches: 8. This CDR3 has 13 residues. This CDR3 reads CASPGQTRYGYTF. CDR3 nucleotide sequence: TGTGCCAGCCCGGGACAGACGCGGTATGGCTACACCTTC.

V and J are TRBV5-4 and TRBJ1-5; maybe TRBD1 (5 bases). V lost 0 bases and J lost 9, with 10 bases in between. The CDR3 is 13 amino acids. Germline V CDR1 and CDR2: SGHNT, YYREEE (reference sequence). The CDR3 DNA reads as TGTGCCAGCAGCTTGGATAGCCAGGGGCCCCAGCATTTT. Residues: CASSLDSQGPQHF.

The CDR3 coding sequence is TGTGCCAGCAGTTATAAGGGGGATCCTGAAGCTTTCTTT. Its protein product is CASSYKGDPEAFF. The V call is TRBV6-2 or TRBV6-3, the J call TRBJ1-1, with D perhaps TRBD1 (6 bases). The V gene's germline CDR1 is MNHEY and CDR2 SVGEGT. CDR3 length: 13 amino acids. V was cut by 3 bases and J by 6 bases, with 11 bases left in between.